This TCR beta chain is from a study of T cell repertoires in ileal Crohn's disease. Described time point: neoterminal ileum biopsy at postoperative endoscopy, about 6 months after surgery. Patients were adults with ileal or ileocolonic Crohn's disease needing resection. Assay used: immunoSEQ multiplex PCR; TCRdb lists only in-frame clones, some missing. This table has about 12,000 clones, 78% appearing once. This TCR was recovered from an adult with Crohn's disease. Sequenced input: ileal tissue.

CDR3: CASNPTGSNQPQHF. CDR3 DNA: TGTGCCAGCAACCCGACAGGTAGCAATCAGCCCCAGCATTTT. This chain uses TRBV6-1 with TRBJ1-5; tentative D call: TRBD1 (6 bases). Trimming took 7 bases from V and 0 from J, leaving 10 bases between them. The germline V gene encodes CDR1 MNHNS and CDR2 SASEGT. This CDR3 region has 14 residues.